The clone carrying this T cell receptor (beta chain) was detected ten times or more. TCRdb's copy holds only in-frame clones and misses some; the assay was immunoSEQ multiplex PCR. The sample carries just under 80,000 clones, about four fifths recorded once. The data originate from a study of blood T cell repertoires in COVID-19. The CDR3 has 16 amino acids. With V trimmed by 3 bases and J by 5 bases, 9 bases remained unmatched. Germline V gene sequence: CDR1 SGHNT, CDR2 YYREEE (reference sequence). The chain recombines TRBV5-4 with TRBJ2-7, with 12 bases matching TRBD2. Sample: peripheral blood. This clonotype was sampled from a woman between 70 and 85 years old with acute or convalescent COVID-19. The CDR3 region is CASSYRLAGVPHEQYF. CDR3 DNA sequence: TGTGCCAGCAGCTATCGACTAGCGGGAGTTCCCCACGAGCAGTACTTC.